This T cell receptor beta chain emerged from a study of blood T cell repertoires in COVID-19 (TCRdb year 2020). About the investigation overall: Samples from collaborators originated in the United States, Italy and Spain and spanned both the acute and convalescent phases of COVID-19. The prospective study material was composed of cDNA or gDNA derived from T cells, B-cell-depleted T cells, or PBMCs. Deeply sampled blood TCRbeta repertoires from subjects exposed to, actively infected with, or recovered from COVID-19 were included in the dataset. The repertoires were made available in a free public database intended to serve as a resource for research on the immune response to SARS-CoV-2. Samples came from the ongoing ImmuneRACE study (first 160 participants) plus 1,254 subjects from 6 global collaborators. The sample metadata nearly always contained a de-identified subject ID, COVID-19 status, age in years and sex. Where available, HLA class I and class II types were taken from metadata supplied by the sample provider and were not determined by assay-based typing. The investigation overall reported the following: The amount of clinical and demographic metadata varied by source and participant and was provided uncurated.

TCRbeta CDR3 regions were amplified from genomic DNA by means of the immunoSEQ Assay, a bias-controlled multiplex PCR. As for how the authors treated the data: The number of nucleated cells in each sample was estimated from the amplification of reference gene primers within the assay. Sequence reads were collapsed and filtered to measure the absolute abundance of every unique TCRbeta CDR3 rearrangement. For each sample, productive Simpson clonality was calculated by taking the square root of Simpson's diversity index across productive rearrangements. TCRdb carries this immuneACCESS record with in-frame sequences only. Its versions omit some clonotypes, under half of them owing to an unresolved V gene in the studies checked, with the rest unexplained. V and J calls and clone size come straight from that table; D and trimming were deduced from the DNA. The sample table holds about 380,000 clones, of which 85% were seen once. The leading ten clones occupy 3.5% to 4% of the sample.

Measured from the cysteine to the phenylalanine, the CDR3 is 19 residues long. Just the 57-base CDR3 DNA is kept, in frame starting at base 1. The germline V gene supplies CDR1 SGDLS and CDR2 YYNGEE. Here V drops 0 bases and J drops 5 bases, and the junction holds 14 bases not matched to any gene. The collaborating institutions used their own protocols to collect whole blood in K2EDTA tubes. For TCRbeta analysis, collaborators shipped samples as frozen whole blood, isolated PBMCs, or DNA extracted from either of those sample types. As concerns this clone: Its cognate antigen has yet to be identified. No per-base quality is available; no much larger clone lies one base away.

The clonotype was recovered from a woman under 30 with acute or convalescent COVID-19. Recombination linked TRBV9 to TRBJ2-3, with 11 junctional bases fitting TRBD2. Sample: peripheral blood. The nucleotide sequence is given as TGTGCCAGCAGCGTAGATAGTAGCGGGAGGGCCGTTCTCAGAGATACGCAGTATTTT. The translation is CASSVDSSGRAVLRDTQYF.